The table lists the clone carrying this T cell receptor beta chain with many counts. The CDR3 covers 12 residues. Trimming took 3 bases from V and 2 from J, leaving 6 bases between them. The germline V gene has CDR1 DFQATT and CDR2 SNEGSKA (reference sequence). Time point specified: sample taken at primary tumor resection. Whole RNA came from tumor, nontumor lung or frozen PBMC and was sequenced without being sorted. This sample was taken from a study of spatial heterogeneity in lung cancer. Every individual TCR cDNA molecule carried its own unique molecular identifier, which allowed correction of PCR and sequencing errors. One entry per CDR3 protein, called by TCRdb with MiXCR from the 5' RACE reads. Seen here are some 8,700 distinct CDR3 sequences, 7.8% observed once, and the top ten hold 30%.

The receptor's source is a female donor with early-stage non-small cell lung cancer. The gene calls are TRBV20-1 and TRBJ2-3; D is uncertain. The specimen was PBMCs, collected at surgery. CDR3 sequence: CSASSNTDTQYF. The CDR3 DNA follows: TGCAGTGCTAGTTCGAACACAGATACGCAGTATTTT.